These T cell receptor beta chains were read from a single sample in a study of PD-L1 blockade in urothelial cancer. Only in-frame clones appear in the TCRdb table, and some are missing; sequencing was by immunoSEQ multiplex PCR. The sample carries about 95,000 clones, roughly 90% recorded once. Sequenced here: PBMCs, sampled around atezolizumab (anti-PD-L1) treatment. These receptors all stem from a man between 60 and 75 years old with urothelial cancer. The CDR3 runs from the conserved cysteine through the conserved F or W. A D gene is named only where the DNA matches it firmly.

V	D	J	CDR3
TRBV5-5	TRBD1	TRBJ1-2	CASSLRQGDGYTF
TRBV7-3	-	TRBJ2-3	CASSAGPFTDTQYF
TRBV4-1	-	TRBJ1-5	CASSPLSMGNQPQHF
TRBV2	-	TRBJ1-5	CASTPDRNNQPQHF
TRBV4-3	TRBD1	TRBJ2-2	CASSQATGGLNTGELFF
TRBV28	-	TRBJ1-5	CASSPPQGLGSVDQPQHF
TRBV30	TRBD2	TRBJ2-2	CAWSVGLAGTGELFF
TRBV7-2	TRBD1	TRBJ2-5	CASSLQGARETQYF
TRBV12-2	-	TRBJ2-7	CASRLARASGGMNSSYEQYF
TRBV5-1	TRBD2	TRBJ2-3	CASSLRTSGIRDTQYF
TRBV11-3	-	TRBJ2-5	CASSPGWQETQYF
TRBV7-9	-	TRBJ1-2	CASSLLTDYGYTF
TRBV19	-	TRBJ2-4	CASSPGLAKNIQYF
TRBV5-4	TRBD2	TRBJ2-5	CASSLAGTSGGTQYF
TRBV29-1	-	TRBJ1-2	CSVEGGGGYGYTF
TRBV11-2	TRBD1	TRBJ1-4	CASSLSTGAEKLFF
TRBV5-6	-	TRBJ2-3	CASATGSEPQYF
TRBV5-1	-	TRBJ1-5	CASSLTGKKPQHF
TRBV11-2	TRBD2	TRBJ2-7	CASSLTRSGRSSYEQYF
TRBV10-3	TRBD2	TRBJ2-2	CAIRKEGVAGGGELFF
TRBV30	-	TRBJ1-2	CAWSPRGWHGYTF
TRBV2	-	TRBJ2-7	CASSASRGTYEQYF
TRBV2	-	TRBJ2-1	CASSVRGRESNNEQFF
TRBV28	-	TRBJ1-5	CAITGQGNQPQHF
TRBV5-1	TRBD2	TRBJ2-1	CASSAGLAGEYNEQFF
TRBV4-1	-	TRBJ1-2	CASSQEGGYGYTF
TRBV6-5	-	TRBJ1-2	CASILWGDGARGYTF
TRBV2	-	TRBJ2-7	CASSEKRLNSYEQYF
TRBV30	-	TRBJ1-2	CAWSVYQAGTAF
TRBV7-2	TRBD1	TRBJ2-3	CASSLVGQTTDTQYF
TRBV5-1	TRBD1	TRBJ2-5	CASSYGQGEETQYF
TRBV6-6	-	TRBJ2-7	CASSPGTASSYEQYF
TRBV13	-	TRBJ1-4	CASSRGFATNEKLFF
TRBV28	-	TRBJ1-2	CASSTSGREIGYTF
TRBV7-2	-	TRBJ2-7	CASSGQTRPYEQYF
TRBV30	-	TRBJ1-3	CAWSTGPIYF
TRBV2	TRBD2	TRBJ2-7	CASRKLAGLYEQYF
TRBV7-2	-	TRBJ2-5	CASSLQLETQYF
TRBV27	-	TRBJ1-3	CASSSFPGNTIYF
TRBV6-6	TRBD1	TRBJ2-5	CASSSPGQGGETQYF
TRBV7-2	-	TRBJ1-5	CASSLLGGNQPQHF
TRBV5-1	TRBD2	TRBJ2-1	CASSLSSGGYNEQFF
TRBV5-6	-	TRBJ2-5	CASSSKLAETQYF
TRBV29-1	TRBD2	TRBJ2-2	CSVGPGGASNTGELFF
TRBV10-1	TRBD1	TRBJ1-1	CASSSGTGKAFF
TRBV7-3	TRBD1	TRBJ2-7	CASSQTGGYEQYF